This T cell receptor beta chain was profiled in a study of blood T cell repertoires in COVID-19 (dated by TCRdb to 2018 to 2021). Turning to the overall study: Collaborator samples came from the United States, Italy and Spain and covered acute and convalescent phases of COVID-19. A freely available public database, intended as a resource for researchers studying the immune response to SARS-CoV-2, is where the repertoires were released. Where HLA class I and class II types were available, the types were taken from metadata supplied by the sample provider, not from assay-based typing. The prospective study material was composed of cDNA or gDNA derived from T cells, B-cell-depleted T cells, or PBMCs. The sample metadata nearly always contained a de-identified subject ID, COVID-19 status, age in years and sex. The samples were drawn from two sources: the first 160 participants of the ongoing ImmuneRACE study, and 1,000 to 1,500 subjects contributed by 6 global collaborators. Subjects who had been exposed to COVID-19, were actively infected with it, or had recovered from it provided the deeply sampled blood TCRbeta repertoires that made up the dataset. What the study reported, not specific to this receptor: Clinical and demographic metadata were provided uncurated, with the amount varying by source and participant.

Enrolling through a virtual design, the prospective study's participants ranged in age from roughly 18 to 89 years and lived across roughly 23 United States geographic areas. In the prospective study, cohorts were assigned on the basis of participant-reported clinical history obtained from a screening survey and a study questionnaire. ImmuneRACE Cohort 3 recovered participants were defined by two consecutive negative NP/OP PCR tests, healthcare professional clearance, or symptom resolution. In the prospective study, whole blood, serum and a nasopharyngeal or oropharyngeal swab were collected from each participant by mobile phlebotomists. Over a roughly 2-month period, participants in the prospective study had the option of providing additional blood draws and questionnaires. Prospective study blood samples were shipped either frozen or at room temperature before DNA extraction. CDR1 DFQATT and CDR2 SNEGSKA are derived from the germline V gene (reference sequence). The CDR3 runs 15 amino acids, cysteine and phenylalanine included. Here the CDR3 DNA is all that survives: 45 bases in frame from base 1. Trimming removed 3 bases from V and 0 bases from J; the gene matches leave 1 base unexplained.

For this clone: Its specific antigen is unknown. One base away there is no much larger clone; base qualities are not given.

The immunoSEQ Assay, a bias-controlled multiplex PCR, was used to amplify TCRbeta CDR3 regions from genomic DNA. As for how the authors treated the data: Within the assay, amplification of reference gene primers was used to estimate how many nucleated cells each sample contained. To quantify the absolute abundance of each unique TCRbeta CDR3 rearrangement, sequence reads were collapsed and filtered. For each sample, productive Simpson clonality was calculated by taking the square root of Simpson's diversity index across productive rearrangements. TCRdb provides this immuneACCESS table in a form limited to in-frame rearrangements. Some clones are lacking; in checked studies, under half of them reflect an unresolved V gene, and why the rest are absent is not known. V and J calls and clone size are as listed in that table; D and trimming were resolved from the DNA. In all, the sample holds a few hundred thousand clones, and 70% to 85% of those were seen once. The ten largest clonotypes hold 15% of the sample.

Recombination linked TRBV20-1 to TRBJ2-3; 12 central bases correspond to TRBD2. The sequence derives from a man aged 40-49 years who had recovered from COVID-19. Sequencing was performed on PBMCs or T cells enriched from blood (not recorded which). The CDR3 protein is CSASGLAGSTDTQYF. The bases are TGCAGTGCTAGTGGACTAGCGGGAAGCACAGATACGCAGTATTTT.